Listed here are 9 T cell receptor beta chains from one sample, sequenced in a study of T-cell memory formation after mild COVID-19. MiXCR, run by TCRdb on the 5' RACE reads, gives a single entry per CDR3 protein. The sample gives fewer than 95,000 distinct CDR3 sequences, 13% of which show up once; about 25% is in the top ten. Sequencing was carried out using PBMCs or a T cell subset sorted from them (not recorded which). These receptors were obtained from an adult woman who had mild COVID-19 (a few samples of this study predate the infection). Cell type and time point are not known.

This clonotype was seen many times. A read error may produce the germline difference seen at one junction end. This rearrangement joins TRBV20-1 to TRBJ2-1; perhaps D is TRBD1 or TRBD2 (5 bases each). Germline V gene sequence: CDR1 DFQATT, CDR2 SNEGSKA (reference sequence). The CDR3 is 14 residues long. CDR3 nucleotides: TGCAGTGCTAGAAGAGGGGTATCCTTCAATGAGCAGTTCTTC. The encoded protein is CSARRGVSFNEQFF.

This clonotype was found many times. Germline is not matched at one junction end, which may reflect a read error. The J gene is TRBJ2-1, the V gene TRBV5-1, with 10 nucleotides matching TRBD1. CDR3 length: 15 residues. Germline V lookup: CDR1 SGHRS, CDR2 YFSETQ. The CDR3 nucleotides read TGCGCCAGCAACTTGGGGACAGGGGAGATGGATGAGCAGTTCTTC. This encodes CASNLGTGEMDEQFF.

This clonotype turned up a few times. The genes are TRBV5-1 and TRBJ2-7, with D perhaps matching TRBD1 (5 bases). Trimming took off 7 bases at V and 3 bases at J, with 11 bases between the two ends. Germline CDR1 SGHRS, CDR2 YFSETQ. The CDR3 has 12 amino acids. The CDR3 here is CASGQGVYEQYF. CDR3 DNA sequence: TGCGCCAGCGGTCAGGGCGTCTACGAGCAGTACTTC.

V is TRBV7-9 and J is TRBJ2-2; 7 bases line up with TRBD2. This CDR3 spans 15 amino acids. V was pared by 0 bases and J by 6 bases, with 4 bases of the junction left unmatched. From germline, CDR1 is SEHNR and CDR2 FQNEAQ (reference sequence). CDR3 residues: CASSLAAGVAGELFF. CDR3 sequence (DNA): TGTGCCAGCAGCTTAGCGGCGGGAGTCGCCGGGGAGCTGTTTTTT.

The genes are TRBV5-6 and TRBJ2-5, with 7 positions matching TRBD1. Per germline, CDR1 SGHDT and CDR2 YYEEEE. The CDR3 covers 15 residues. V was clipped by 0 bases and J by 1 base; unmatched bases: 3. CDR3 residues: CASSLDPGGQETQYF. As DNA, the CDR3 is TGTGCCAGCAGCTTGGATCCAGGGGGCCAAGAGACCCAGTACTTC.

This clonotype occurred a few times. This chain joins TRBV20-1 and TRBJ2-1; 9 bases match TRBD2. Germline V gene lookup returns CDR1 DFQATT and CDR2 SNEGSKA (reference sequence). The CDR3 is 16 residues long. Trimming took 3 bases from V and 2 from J; bases not matched to a gene: 8. CDR3 sequence (DNA): TGCAGTGCTAGGCCACTTGCGGGAGGGGCCTACAATGAGCAGTTCTTC. Amino acids: CSARPLAGGAYNEQFF.

This clonotype came up many times. The chain employs TRBV5-1 and TRBJ1-1; tentative D call: TRBD1 (6 bases). Germline CDR1 is SGHRS and CDR2 is YFSETQ. The CDR3 length is 16 residues. V was clipped by 0 bases and J by 1 base, with 13 bases between them. Written as DNA, the CDR3 is TGCGCCAGCAGCTTGGCTTCGGGGGCAGGGAACACTGAAGCTTTCTTT. Its translation: CASSLASGAGNTEAFF.

This clonotype was counted only a few times. The genes are TRBV4-2 and TRBJ2-5; D is perhaps TRBD2 (6 bases). V was pared by 1 base and J by 3 bases, with 15 bases between. CDR1 and CDR2 from the germline V gene are LGHNA and YNFKEQ. The CDR3 has 16 residues. CDR3: CASSQGWTTQEETQYF. DNA for the CDR3: TGTGCCAGCAGCCAAGGTTGGACTACTCAGGAAGAGACCCAGTACTTC.

This chain uses TRBV12-3 or TRBV12-4 with TRBJ2-3; D remains unclear. With 6 bases removed from V and 3 bases from J, the gap between germline ends came to 7 bases. The CDR3 sequence is 12 residues long. DNA of the CDR3: TGTGCCAGCAGGCTAGGAACAGATACGCAGTATTTT. It yields the protein CASRLGTDTQYF.